Each of the 22 T cell receptor beta chains below was sequenced from the same sample in a study of T cells in Graves' hyperthyroidism and ophthalmopathy. Amplified regions were TCR beta CDR3 sequences from RNA transcripts. RT-PCR in the first round (using the HTBI primer set) targeted the TCR CDR3. TCRdb reprocessed the multiplex PCR reads with MiXCR, giving one entry per CDR3 protein. Of hundreds of thousands of distinct CDR3 sequences listed, about 15% are singletons. The sequenced sample consisted of blood. Source of these receptors: a woman aged 30 to 39 with Graves' hyperthyroidism that later progressed to Graves' ophthalmopathy.

This clonotype was counted ten times or more. This chain uses TRBV12-3 or TRBV12-4 with TRBJ1-4; the D is unclear. Trimming took off 8 bases at V and 4 bases at J, with 14 bases between the two ends. The CDR3 runs 14 residues. This chain's CDR3 is CASGPRFGNEKLFF. The DNA for the CDR3 is TGTGCCAGCGGCCCACGGTTCGGTAATGAAAAACTGTTTTTT.

This clonotype was seen many times. V and J are TRBV12-3 or TRBV12-4 and TRBJ2-3, with TRBD2 matching over 7 bases. The CDR3 covers 14 residues. Germline trimming cut 6 bases from V and 3 bases from J; bases unmatched to any gene: 6. The CDR3: CASSDGLETDTQYF. In DNA form, the CDR3 reads TGTGCCAGCAGCGACGGACTAGAAACAGATACGCAGTATTTT.

This chain uses TRBV20-1 with TRBJ1-1; D is undetermined. Trimming pared 5 bases from V and 0 bases from J, leaving 10 bases between. Per the germline V gene, CDR1 is DFQATT and CDR2 is SNEGSKA (reference sequence). The CDR3 has 13 amino acids. As DNA, the CDR3 is TGCAGTGCTTCAAGGACGGTGAACACTGAAGCTTTCTTT. Translation: CSASRTVNTEAFF.

This clonotype was counted ten times or more. V gene TRBV3-1 combines with J gene TRBJ2-6, with D perhaps TRBD1 (5 bases). Trimming stripped 1 base from V and 4 bases from J, with 17 bases between. This CDR3 spans 18 amino acids. From germline, CDR1 is LGHDT and CDR2 YNNKEL (reference sequence). CDR3 in DNA: TGTGCCAGCAGCCAAGGGCAGGGCCCAGTCTCGGGGGCCAACGTCCTGACTTTC. Its protein product is CASSQGQGPVSGANVLTF.

This clonotype showed up many times. This chain links TRBV12-3 or TRBV12-4 with TRBJ2-3; the match to TRBD2 covers 11 bases. The CDR3 has 18 residues. With 3 bases clipped from V and 3 bases from J, the junction kept 11 bases outside the gene matches. CDR3 in amino acids: CASSFRASGRRYTDTQYF. Written as DNA, the CDR3 is TGTGCCAGCAGTTTCCGGGCTAGCGGGAGGAGGTATACAGATACGCAGTATTTT.

The chain links TRBV7-9 to TRBJ2-6; possible D gene TRBD1, 5 bases. The V end lost 8 bases, the J end lost 0 bases, and 11 bases lay between the germline ends. Per germline, CDR1 SEHNR and CDR2 FQNEAQ (reference sequence). The CDR3 consists of 15 residues. CDR3 in amino acids: CASGWGPSGANVLTF. The CDR3 nucleotides are TGTGCCAGCGGGTGGGGCCCCTCTGGGGCCAACGTCCTGACTTTC.

This clonotype was found a few times. A much larger clone sits a single nucleotide away, making a read error possible. This sequence joins TRBV12-5 and TRBJ2-7; D not resolved. The CDR3 loop spans 11 amino acids. CDR1 and CDR2 from the germline V gene are LGHNT and FRNRAP. The CDR3 region is CASGLVLEQHF. DNA for the CDR3: TGTGCTAGTGGTTTGGTACTCGAGCAGCACTTC.

The sample holds a few counts of this clonotype. A much more abundant neighbour one base away suggests this may be a read error. V is TRBV11-2 and J is TRBJ2-7; maybe TRBD2 (6 bases). CDR1 and CDR2 from the germline V gene are SGHAT and FQNNGV. V was pared by 5 bases and J by 2 bases, with 19 bases between. The CDR3 totals 16 residues. CDR3 in amino acids: CASSPKVASETYEQYF. The CDR3, as DNA: TGTGCCAGCAGCCCAAAGGTAGCTAGCGAAACCTACGAGCAGTACTTC.

For this clonotype: A much larger clone is a single base away; this may be a read error. This chain uses TRBV7-6 with TRBJ1-6; D perhaps matches TRBD1 (6 bases). This CDR3 region has 18 residues. Germline CDR1 is SGHVS and CDR2 is FNYEAQ. In nucleotides, the CDR3 is TGTGCCAGCAGCTTACTTGTCCAGGGAGTAGGGGGGGATTCACGCCTCCACTTT. It translates to CASSLLVQGVGGDSRLHF.

This clonotype was observed many times. The chain carries TRBV20-1 and TRBJ2-3, with no clear D. CDR1 is DFQATT, CDR2 SNEGSKA, per germline (reference sequence). Trimming removed 5 bases from V and 2 bases from J, with 5 bases in between. CDR3 length: 11 amino acids. This chain's CDR3 is CSAGSTDTQYF. For the CDR3, the DNA is TGCAGTGCTGGCTCCACAGATACGCAGTATTTT.

V and J are TRBV12-3 or TRBV12-4 and TRBJ1-5; D is perhaps TRBD1 (5 bases). The V end lost 3 bases, the J end lost 2 bases, and 14 bases lay between the germline ends. The CDR3 consists of 16 residues. For the CDR3, the DNA is TGTGCCAGCAGTTTCCGACAGACTGCCGGCAATCAGCCCCAGCATTTT. This sequence encodes CASSFRQTAGNQPQHF.

In its sample, this clonotype was seen many times. This chain's CDR3 is CASSEWADSNQPQHF. CDR3 nucleotide sequence: TGTGCCAGCAGTGAATGGGCAGATAGCAATCAGCCCCAGCATTTT. The J gene is TRBJ1-5, the V gene TRBV2; D is unresolved. This CDR3 is built from 15 residues. CDR1 and CDR2 (germline): SNHLY, FYNNEI. V lost 2 bases and J lost 0, with 8 bases in between.

This clonotype was counted at least ten times. The rearrangement uses TRBV29-1 and TRBJ2-5, with TRBD1 matching 9 bases. The CDR3 is 13 amino acids. Trimming removed 5 bases from V and 1 base from J; junction bases left unmatched: 2. CDR1 and CDR2 from the germline V gene are SQVTM and ANQGSEA. The CDR3 protein is CSVSGQGQETQYF. CDR3 DNA sequence: TGCAGCGTTTCGGGACAGGGCCAAGAGACCCAGTACTTC.

Many counts were recorded for this clonotype. The chain employs TRBV3-1 and TRBJ2-1; D is undetermined. The V end was cut by 4 bases, the J end by 4 bases, with 8 bases between. This CDR3 contains 13 residues. Germline V gene data show CDR1 as LGHDT and CDR2 as YNNKEL (reference sequence). CDR3 loop: CASSPLLYNEQFF. The CDR3 DNA sequence: TGTGCCAGCAGCCCCCTTCTTTACAATGAGCAGTTCTTC.

The V call is TRBV9, the J call TRBJ2-5; the match to TRBD2 covers 7 bases. CDR1 SGDLS and CDR2 YYNGEE come from the germline V gene. The CDR3 contains 14 residues. After removal of 4 bases from V and 4 bases from J, the junction contained 7 bases not matched to a gene. CDR3 loop: CASSPRGSRETQYF. The DNA of the CDR3 is TGTGCCAGCAGCCCGCGGGGGAGCCGAGAGACCCAGTACTTC. The variable domain in full, completed from reference TRBV9 and TRBJ2-5, reads DSGVTQTPKHLITATGQRVTLRCSPRSGDLSVYWYQQSLDQGLQFLIQYYNGEERAKGNILERFSAQQFPDLHSELNLSSLELGDSALYFCASSPRGSRETQYFGPGTRLLVL.

This clonotype was recorded many times. In DNA, the CDR3 is TGCAGTGCTAGACTGACCGGGACAGGGGGCACCGGGGAGCTGTTTTTT. Translation gives CSARLTGTGGTGELFF. The V call is TRBV20-1, the J call TRBJ2-2; TRBD1 agrees at 11 bases. CDR1 and CDR2 from the germline V gene are DFQATT and SNEGSKA (reference sequence). The J segment lost 4 bases and the V segment lost 2 bases, leaving 6 bases of the junction unmatched. The CDR3 is made up of 16 amino acids.

This clonotype was seen many times. The chain has TRBV3-1 and TRBJ2-5; D call uncertain. The germline CDR1 and CDR2 sequences are LGHDT and YNNKEL (reference sequence). V lost 6 bases to trimming and J lost 5 bases, with 10 bases between them. The CDR3 runs 12 residues. CDR3 amino acids: CASSPEVETQYF. The CDR3 nucleotides are TGTGCCAGCAGTCCCGAGGTGGAGACCCAGTACTTC.

This clonotype was recorded many times. V and J are TRBV20-1 and TRBJ2-1, with a possible D match to TRBD2 (5 bases). This CDR3 is built from 13 residues. Looked up from germline, CDR1 is DFQATT and CDR2 is SNEGSKA (reference sequence). V lost 2 bases to trimming and J lost 8 bases, with 13 bases between them. Written as DNA, the CDR3 is TGCAGTGCTAGATCGGTAGCGTGGGATGAGCAGTTCTTC. It translates to CSARSVAWDEQFF.

This clonotype was detected many times. The rearrangement joins TRBV12-3 or TRBV12-4 to TRBJ2-7; TRBD2 aligns across 10 bases. This CDR3 comprises 16 residues. J was trimmed by 0 bases and V by 4 bases; bases with no gene match: 6. The DNA of the CDR3 is TGTGCCAGCAGTTCTGGACTAGCGGCAGACTCCTACGAGCAGTACTTC. Residues: CASSSGLAADSYEQYF.

This clonotype has ten or more counts. The chain joins TRBV29-1 to TRBJ1-1; possible D gene TRBD1, 6 bases. This CDR3 is 13 amino acids long. V was cut by 3 bases and J by 6 bases, with 14 bases left in between. Germline lookup yields CDR1 SQVTM and CDR2 ANQGSEA. The CDR3: CSVEQGRTAEAFF. DNA of the CDR3: TGCAGCGTTGAGCAGGGGAGAACGGCTGAAGCTTTCTTT.

The sample holds many counts of this clonotype. J is TRBJ1-6 and V is TRBV19, with D tentatively TRBD1 (5 bases). V was shortened by 1 base and J by 6 bases, with 13 bases between the two germline ends. The CDR3 is 16 residues long. Germline V CDR1 and CDR2: LNHDA, SQIVND (reference sequence). The CDR3 coding sequence is TGTGCCAGTAGTATAGGAGCGGGACTGAGTAATTCACCCCTCCACTTT. Residues: CASSIGAGLSNSPLHF.

Of note for this clonotype: This may arise from a read error, as a much more abundant clone is one base away. J is TRBJ1-5 and V is TRBV10-3, with 7 bases that match TRBD1. The CDR3 has 15 amino acids. Germline-derived CDR1 and CDR2 are ENHRY and SYGVKD. The CDR3 loop is CAVSESNRGGEPQHF. The DNA for the CDR3 is TGTGCCGTCAGTGAGTCGAACAGGGGTGGCGAGCCCCAGCATTTT.